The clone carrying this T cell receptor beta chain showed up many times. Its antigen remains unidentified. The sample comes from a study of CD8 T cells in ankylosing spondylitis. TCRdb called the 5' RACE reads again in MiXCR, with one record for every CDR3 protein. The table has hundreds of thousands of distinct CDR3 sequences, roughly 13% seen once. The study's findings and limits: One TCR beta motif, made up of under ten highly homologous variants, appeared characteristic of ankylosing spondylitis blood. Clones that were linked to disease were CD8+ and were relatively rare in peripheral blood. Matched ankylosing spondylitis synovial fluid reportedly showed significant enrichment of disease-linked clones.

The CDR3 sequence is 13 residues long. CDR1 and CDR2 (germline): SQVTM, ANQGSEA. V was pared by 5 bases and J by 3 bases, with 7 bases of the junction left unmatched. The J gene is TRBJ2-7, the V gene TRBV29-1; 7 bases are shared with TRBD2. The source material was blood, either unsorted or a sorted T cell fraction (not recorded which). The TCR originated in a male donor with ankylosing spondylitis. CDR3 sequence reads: CSVLGGTGYEQYV. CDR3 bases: TGCAGCGTTCTGGGAGGGACCGGCTACGAGCAGTACGTC.